This T cell receptor (beta chain) was sequenced during a study of T cell responses to AZD1222 COVID-19 vaccine. Study at large: Second doses at about 4 or about 12 weeks were pooled. The study, taken as a whole, reports: Baseline seropositivity occurred in only 5 or 6 AZD1222 recipients. Mostly white British, mostly female donors; authors suggested clonal diversity may be underestimated.

Comment on this clone: The antigen remains undetermined.

TCRdb's table, derived via immunoSEQ multiplex PCR, lists solely in-frame clones and lacks some. The sample has roughly 160,000 clones; around 94% are singletons. This receptor was obtained from an adult in good health. The source material was peripheral blood, sampled on day 0 of AZD1222 vaccination.

CDR3 DNA sequence: TGCGCCAGCAGCTTGGCCGAAGGGGTCATTATGAACACTGAAGCTTTCTTT. Protein: CASSLAEGVIMNTEAFF. V usage is TRBV5-1 and J usage is TRBJ1-1; tentative D call: TRBD1 (5 bases). The length of the CDR3 is 17 residues. V was cut by 0 bases and J by 0 bases, with 15 bases left in between. Germline V gene data show CDR1 as SGHRS and CDR2 as YFSETQ. The entire variable domain, with the rest obtained from reference TRBV5-1 and TRBJ1-1, is as follows: KAGVTQTPRYLIKTRGQQVTLSCSPISGHRSVSWYQQTPGQGLQFLFEYFSETQRNKGNFPGRFSGRQFSNSRSEMNVSTLELGDSALYLCASSLAEGVIMNTEAFFGQGTRLTVV.